This T cell receptor beta chain derives from a study of shared clonotypes between healthy human individuals. Here immunoSEQ multiplex PCR was the method, and the copy in TCRdb shows in-frame clones only, minus some. Altogether about 870,000 clones are present, around 93% being singletons, with the ten largest covering less than 25%. Only CD45RO-negative cells positively selected for CCR7 counted as naive CD8 cells, so terminally differentiated effector memory CD45RA+ cells were excluded. This CDR3 region has 14 residues. Germline V gives CDR1 LGHNA, CDR2 YSLEER. V lost 4 bases, J lost 3 bases, and 11 bases lay in between.

The sequencing sample was made of naive CD8+ T cells sorted from blood. The chain carries TRBV4-3 and TRBJ2-3, with D possibly being TRBD2 (5 bases). This clonotype originated in a man between 25 and 39 years old in good health. The CDR3 loop reads CASSPARGTDTQYF. The CDR3 region has the DNA TGCGCCAGCAGCCCCGCACGGGGAACAGATACGCAGTATTTT.